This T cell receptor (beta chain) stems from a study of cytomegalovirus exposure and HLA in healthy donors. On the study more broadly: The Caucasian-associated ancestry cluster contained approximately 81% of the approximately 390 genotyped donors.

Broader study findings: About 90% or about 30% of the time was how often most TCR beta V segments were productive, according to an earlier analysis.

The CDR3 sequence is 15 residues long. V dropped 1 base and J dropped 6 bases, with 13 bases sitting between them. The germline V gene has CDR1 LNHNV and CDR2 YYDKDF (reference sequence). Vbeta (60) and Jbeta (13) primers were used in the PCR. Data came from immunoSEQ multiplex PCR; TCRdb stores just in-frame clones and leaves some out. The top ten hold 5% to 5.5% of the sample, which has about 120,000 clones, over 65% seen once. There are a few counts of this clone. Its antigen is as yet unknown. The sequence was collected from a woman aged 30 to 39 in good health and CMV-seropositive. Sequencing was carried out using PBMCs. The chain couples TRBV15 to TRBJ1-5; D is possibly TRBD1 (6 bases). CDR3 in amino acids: CATSRGAGEGQPQHF. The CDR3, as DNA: TGTGCCACCAGCAGAGGGGCAGGGGAAGGTCAGCCCCAGCATTTT.